This T cell receptor (beta chain) was recorded in a study of T cell repertoires in cytomegalovirus infection. Across the whole study: Based on public TCR beta signatures, there were indications of CMV infection and of a matching HLA type.

TCRdb reprocessed the reads with MiXCR, giving one entry per CDR3 protein. The sample includes fewer than 200,000 distinct CDR3 sequences, over 13% of them seen just once. The germline V gene encodes CDR1 MNHEY and CDR2 SVGEGT. The V end was cut by 3 bases, the J end by 4 bases, with 10 bases between. The CDR3 is made up of 13 amino acids. Source material: PBMCs. The chain has TRBV6-2 or TRBV6-3 and TRBJ2-7; no firm D call. This clonotype originated in a human donor in good health (CMV status not recorded). Some clones in this sample may be carry-over from other donors' samples. In DNA form, the CDR3 reads TGTGCCAGCAGTTATTCCCTATGGTACGAGCAGTACTTC. Translating gives CASSYSLWYEQYF.